This T cell receptor (beta chain) is from a study of blood T cell repertoires in COVID-19. Study-wide background: The cDNA or gDNA used as material had been derived from T cells, B-cell-depleted T cells, or PBMCs.

Study processing details: Using reference gene primer amplification, nucleated cell counts were estimated. Sequenced by immunoSEQ multiplex PCR; TCRdb stores in-frame clones only, minus some. V and J calls and clone size follow that table, whereas D and trimming were derived from the DNA. The sample contains 150,000 to 200,000 clones, 65% to 80% of which appear only once. Germline V gives CDR1 SGHRS, CDR2 YFSETQ. Trimming removed 4 bases at V and 5 bases at J, with 13 bases between. The CDR3 is 15 residues long. This clone was picked up a small number of times. The clonotype originates from a woman aged 45 to 65 with acute COVID-19. Input material: PBMCs or T cells enriched from blood (not recorded which). This chain connects TRBV5-1 to TRBJ1-6; TRBD1 is a possible D gene (5 bases). The CDR3 DNA reads as TGCGCCAGCAGCCACTCGGGGGGGAATAATTCACCCCTCCACTTT. Amino acids: CASSHSGGNNSPLHF.